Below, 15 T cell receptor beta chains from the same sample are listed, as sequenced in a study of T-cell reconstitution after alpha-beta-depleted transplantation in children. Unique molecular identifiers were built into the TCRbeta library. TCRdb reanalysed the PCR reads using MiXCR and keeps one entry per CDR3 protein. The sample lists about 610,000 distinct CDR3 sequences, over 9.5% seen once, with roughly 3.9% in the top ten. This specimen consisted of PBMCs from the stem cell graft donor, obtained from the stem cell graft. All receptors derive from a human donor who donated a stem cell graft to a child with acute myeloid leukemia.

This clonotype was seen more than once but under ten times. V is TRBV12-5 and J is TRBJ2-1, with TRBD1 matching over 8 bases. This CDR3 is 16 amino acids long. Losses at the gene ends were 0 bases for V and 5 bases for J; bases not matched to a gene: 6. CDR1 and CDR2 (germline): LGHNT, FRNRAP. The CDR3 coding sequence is TGTGCTAGTGGTTTGGTACTGGGACAGGCGAACAATGAGCAGTTCTTC. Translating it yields CASGLVLGQANNEQFF. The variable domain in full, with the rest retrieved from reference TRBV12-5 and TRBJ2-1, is DARVTQTPRHKVTEMGQEVTMRCQPILGHNTVFWYRQTMMQGLELLAYFRNRAPLDDSGMPKDRFSAEMPDATLATLKIQPSEPRDSAVYFCASGLVLGQANNEQFFGPGTRLTVL.

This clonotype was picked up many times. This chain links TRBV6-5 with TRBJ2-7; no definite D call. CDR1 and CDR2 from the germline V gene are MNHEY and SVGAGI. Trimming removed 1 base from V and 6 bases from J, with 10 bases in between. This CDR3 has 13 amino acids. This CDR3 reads CASSYFESSEQYF. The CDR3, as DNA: TGTGCCAGCAGTTACTTCGAGTCGTCCGAGCAGTACTTC.

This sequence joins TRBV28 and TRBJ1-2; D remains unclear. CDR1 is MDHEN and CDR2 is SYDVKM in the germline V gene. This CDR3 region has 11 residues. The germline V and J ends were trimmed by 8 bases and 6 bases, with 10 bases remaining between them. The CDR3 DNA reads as TGTGCCAGCCGGACGAAGGATGGCTACACCTTC. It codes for CASRTKDGYTF.

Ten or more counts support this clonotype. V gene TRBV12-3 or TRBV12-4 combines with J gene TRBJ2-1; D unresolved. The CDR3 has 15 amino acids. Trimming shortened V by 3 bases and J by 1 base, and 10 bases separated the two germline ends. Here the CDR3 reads CASSFHQFSYNEQFF. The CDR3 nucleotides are TGTGCCAGCAGTTTCCACCAATTTTCCTACAATGAGCAGTTCTTC.

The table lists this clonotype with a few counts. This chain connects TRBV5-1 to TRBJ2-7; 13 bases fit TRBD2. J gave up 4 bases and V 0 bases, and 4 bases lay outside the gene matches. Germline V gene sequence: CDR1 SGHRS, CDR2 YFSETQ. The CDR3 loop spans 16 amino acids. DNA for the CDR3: TGCGCCAGCAGCTTGGCACCGGGACTAGCGGGATACGAGCAGTACTTC. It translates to CASSLAPGLAGYEQYF.

The CDR3 nucleotides read TGCAGTGCTAGAAGGCTAGCGGGAGGCGAGACCCAGTACTTC. This translates into CSARRLAGGETQYF. The rearrangement joins TRBV20-1 to TRBJ2-5, with 11 bases lining up with TRBD2. The CDR3 loop spans 14 amino acids. Germline assignment: CDR1 DFQATT and CDR2 SNEGSKA (reference sequence). Trimming took 2 bases from V and 5 from J; bases not matched to a gene: 4.

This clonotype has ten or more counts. The CDR3 DNA sequence: TGCAGTGCCAGCTACAGAAACTCGAACACTGAAGCTTTCTTT. This encodes CSASYRNSNTEAFF. The gene calls are TRBV20-1 and TRBJ1-1; D ambiguous. This CDR3 is 14 amino acids long. V lost 6 bases and J lost 1, with 15 bases in between. The V gene's germline CDR1 is DFQATT and CDR2 SNEGSKA (reference sequence).

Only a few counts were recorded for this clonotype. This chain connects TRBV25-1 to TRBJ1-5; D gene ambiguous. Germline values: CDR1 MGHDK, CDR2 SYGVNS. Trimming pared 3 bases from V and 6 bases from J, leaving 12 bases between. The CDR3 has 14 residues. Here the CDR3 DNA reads TGTGCCAGCAGTGATGTGGGAACCTCTCAGCCCCAGCATTTT. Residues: CASSDVGTSQPQHF.

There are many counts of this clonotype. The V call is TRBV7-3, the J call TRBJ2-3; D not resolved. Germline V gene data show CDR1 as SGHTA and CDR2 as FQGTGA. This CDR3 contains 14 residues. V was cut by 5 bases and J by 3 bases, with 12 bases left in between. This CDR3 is CASSPSGDTDTQYF. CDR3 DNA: TGTGCCAGCAGCCCATCGGGTGATACAGATACGCAGTATTTT.

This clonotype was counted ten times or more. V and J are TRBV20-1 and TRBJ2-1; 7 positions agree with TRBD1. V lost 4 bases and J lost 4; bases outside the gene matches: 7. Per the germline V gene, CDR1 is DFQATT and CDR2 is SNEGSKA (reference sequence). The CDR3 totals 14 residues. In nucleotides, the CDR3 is TGCAGTGCTAAGCCGGGACAGCCTTACAATGAGCAGTTCTTC. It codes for CSAKPGQPYNEQFF.

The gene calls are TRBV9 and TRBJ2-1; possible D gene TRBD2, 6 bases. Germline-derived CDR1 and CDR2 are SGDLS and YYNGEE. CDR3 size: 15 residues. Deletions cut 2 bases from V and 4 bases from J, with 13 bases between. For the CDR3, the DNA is TGTGCCAGCAGCGTCGGTACTAGCAGGTACAATGAGCAGTTCTTC. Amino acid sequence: CASSVGTSRYNEQFF. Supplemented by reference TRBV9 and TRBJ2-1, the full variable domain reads DSGVTQTPKHLITATGQRVTLRCSPRSGDLSVYWYQQSLDQGLQFLIQYYNGEERAKGNILERFSAQQFPDLHSELNLSSLELGDSALYFCASSVGTSRYNEQFFGPGTRLTVL.

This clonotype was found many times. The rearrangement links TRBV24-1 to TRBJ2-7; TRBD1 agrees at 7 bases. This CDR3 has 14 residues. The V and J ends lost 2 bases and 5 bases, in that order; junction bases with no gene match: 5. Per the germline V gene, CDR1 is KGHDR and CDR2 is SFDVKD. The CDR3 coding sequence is TGTGCCACCAGTGATTCTCGACAGGGCAACGAGCAGTACTTC. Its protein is CATSDSRQGNEQYF.

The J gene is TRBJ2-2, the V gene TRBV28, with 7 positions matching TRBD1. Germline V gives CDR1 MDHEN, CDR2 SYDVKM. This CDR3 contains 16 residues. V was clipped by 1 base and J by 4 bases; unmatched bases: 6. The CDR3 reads CASSLFTSGGTGELFF. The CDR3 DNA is TGTGCCAGCAGTTTATTCACGTCAGGGGGCACCGGGGAGCTGTTTTTT.

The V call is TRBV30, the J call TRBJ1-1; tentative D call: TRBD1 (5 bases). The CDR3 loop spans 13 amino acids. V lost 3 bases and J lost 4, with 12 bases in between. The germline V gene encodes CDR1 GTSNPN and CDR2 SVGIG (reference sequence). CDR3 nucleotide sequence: TGTGCCTGGAGCGGCGGGGGGAGCACTGAAGCTTTCTTT. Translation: CAWSGGGSTEAFF.

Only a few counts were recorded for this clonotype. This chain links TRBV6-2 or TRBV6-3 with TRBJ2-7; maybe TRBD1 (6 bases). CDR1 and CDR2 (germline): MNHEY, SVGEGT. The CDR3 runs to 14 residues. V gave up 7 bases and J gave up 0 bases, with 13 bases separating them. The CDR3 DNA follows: TGTGCCAGCACATACAGGGAGAGCTCCTACGAGCAGTACTTC. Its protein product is CASTYRESSYEQYF.